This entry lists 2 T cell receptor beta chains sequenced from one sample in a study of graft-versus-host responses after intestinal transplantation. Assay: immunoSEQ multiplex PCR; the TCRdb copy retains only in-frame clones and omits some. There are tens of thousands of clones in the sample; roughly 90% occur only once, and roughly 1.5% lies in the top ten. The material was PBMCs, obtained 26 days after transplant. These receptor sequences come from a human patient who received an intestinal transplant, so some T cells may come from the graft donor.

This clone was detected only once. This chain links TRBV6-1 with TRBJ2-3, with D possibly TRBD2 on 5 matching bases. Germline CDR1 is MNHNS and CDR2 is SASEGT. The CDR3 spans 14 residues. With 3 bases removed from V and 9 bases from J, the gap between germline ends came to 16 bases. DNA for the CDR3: TGTGCCAGCAGTGATAAGCCGAAACTAGTGACGCAGTATTTT. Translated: CASSDKPKLVTQYF.

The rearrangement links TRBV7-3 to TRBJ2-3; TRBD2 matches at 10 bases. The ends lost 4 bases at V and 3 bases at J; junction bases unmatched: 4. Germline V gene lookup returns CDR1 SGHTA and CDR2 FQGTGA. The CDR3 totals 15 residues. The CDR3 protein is CASSSSGGGTDTQYF. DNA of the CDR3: TGTGCCAGCAGCTCCAGCGGGGGGGGTACAGATACGCAGTATTTT.